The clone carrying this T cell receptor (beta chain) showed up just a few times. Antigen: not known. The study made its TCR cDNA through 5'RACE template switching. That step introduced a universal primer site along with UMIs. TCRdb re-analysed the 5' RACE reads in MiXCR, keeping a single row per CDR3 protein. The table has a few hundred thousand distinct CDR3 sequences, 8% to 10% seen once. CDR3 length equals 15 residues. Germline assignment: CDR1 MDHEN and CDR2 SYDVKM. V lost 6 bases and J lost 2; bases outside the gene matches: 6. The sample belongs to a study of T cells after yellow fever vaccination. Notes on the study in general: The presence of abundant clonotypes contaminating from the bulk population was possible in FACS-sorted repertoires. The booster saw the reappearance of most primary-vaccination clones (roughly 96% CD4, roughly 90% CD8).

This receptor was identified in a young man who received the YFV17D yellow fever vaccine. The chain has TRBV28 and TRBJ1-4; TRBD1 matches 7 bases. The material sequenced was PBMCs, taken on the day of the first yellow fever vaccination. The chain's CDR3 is CASSPGGATNEKLFF. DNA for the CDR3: TGTGCCAGCAGCCCAGGGGGGGCGACTAATGAAAAACTGTTTTTT.